This TCR beta chain appears in the sequencing data of a study of shared clonotypes between healthy human individuals. TCRdb's copy holds only in-frame clones and misses some; the assay was immunoSEQ multiplex PCR. Of 900,000 to 1,200,000 clones detected, approximately 80% appear once; the ten largest clones hold 0.55% to 0.7%. This CDR3 has 16 residues. Germline CDR1 MDHEN, CDR2 SYDVKM. J lost 8 bases, V lost 5 bases, and 15 bases had no gene match. The TCR was taken from a man between 18 and 35 years old in good health. Some clones in this sample may be carry-over from other donors' samples. The gene calls are TRBV28 and TRBJ1-5; 7 bases agree with TRBD1. The material sequenced was memory CD4+ T cells from PBMCs. The subset was: CD45RA-negative fraction. The CDR3 sequence is CASSLAGRGPAEPQHF. Written as DNA, the CDR3 is TGTGCCAGCAGTCTCGCAGGGAGGGGGCCAGCCGAGCCCCAGCATTTT.